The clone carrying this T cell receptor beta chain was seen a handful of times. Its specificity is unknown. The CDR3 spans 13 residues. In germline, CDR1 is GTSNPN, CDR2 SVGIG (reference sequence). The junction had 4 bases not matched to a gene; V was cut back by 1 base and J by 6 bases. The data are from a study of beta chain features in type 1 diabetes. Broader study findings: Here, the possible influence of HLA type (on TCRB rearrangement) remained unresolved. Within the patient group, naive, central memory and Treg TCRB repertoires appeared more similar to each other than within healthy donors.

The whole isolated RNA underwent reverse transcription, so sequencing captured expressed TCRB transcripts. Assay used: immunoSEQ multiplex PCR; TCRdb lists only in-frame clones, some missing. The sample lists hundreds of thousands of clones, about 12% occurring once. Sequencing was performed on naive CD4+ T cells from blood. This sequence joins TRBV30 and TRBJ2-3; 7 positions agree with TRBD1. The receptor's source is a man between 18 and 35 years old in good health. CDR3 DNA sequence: TGTGCCTGGAGTGCGAGGGGACAGGATACGCAGTATTTT. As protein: CAWSARGQDTQYF.